What follows are 15 T cell receptor beta chains derived from one specimen sequenced in a study of cytomegalovirus exposure and HLA in healthy donors. Primers for the PCR totalled 60 Vbeta and 13 Jbeta. Clones were sequenced by immunoSEQ multiplex PCR, and TCRdb holds only the in-frame ones, with some missing. Among roughly 100,000 clones listed, around 86% were seen once. What was sequenced was PBMCs. The receptors come from a man aged 25 to 40 in good health and CMV-seropositive.

J is TRBJ2-3 and V is TRBV4-2; 12 positions agree with TRBD2. The length of the CDR3 is 17 residues. Germline-derived CDR1 and CDR2 are LGHNA and YNFKEQ. Losses at the gene ends were 5 bases for V and 2 bases for J; bases not matched to a gene: 8. CDR3 DNA: TGTGCCAGCAGCTCTACACTAGCGGGGGGTCCCACAGATACGCAGTATTTT. This gives the protein CASSSTLAGGPTDTQYF.

This sequence joins TRBV4-1 and TRBJ2-2, with 11 bases aligning to TRBD2. CDR1 and CDR2 (germline): MGHRA, YSYEKL. V dropped 3 bases and J dropped 8; count of bases not matched to a gene: 17. This CDR3 region has 19 residues. For the CDR3, the DNA is TGCGCCAGCAGCCAGACCCCTACCGGGACTAGCGGACTTAGGGGGGAGCTGTTTTTT. This encodes CASSQTPTGTSGLRGELFF.

This clone was found once. The chain couples TRBV2 to TRBJ2-1; TRBD2 is a possible D gene (5 bases). Germline CDR1 is SNHLY and CDR2 is FYNNEI. V shed 11 bases and J shed 3 bases, with 14 bases lying between them. The CDR3 loop spans 13 amino acids. The CDR3 DNA sequence: TGTGCCGCCGGGGAGATGAGCTACAATGAGCAGTTCTTC. This gives the protein CAAGEMSYNEQFF.

The chain links TRBV5-1 to TRBJ2-5; D is uncertain. Per germline, CDR1 SGHRS and CDR2 YFSETQ. Trimming pared 3 bases from V and 0 bases from J, leaving 6 bases between. CDR3 length: 13 residues. The CDR3 nucleotides are TGCGCCAGCAGCTCAAACTACCAAGAGACCCAGTACTTC. Its translation: CASSSNYQETQYF.

The rearrangement joins TRBV5-1 to TRBJ2-5; TRBD1 agrees at 7 bases. This CDR3 has 17 amino acids. Germline V lookup: CDR1 SGHRS, CDR2 YFSETQ. V shed 0 bases and J 1 base; nucleotides not matched to a gene: 9. The CDR3 bases are TGCGCCAGCAGCTTGGTGGCAGGGGGTGGGTCCCAAGAGACCCAGTACTTC. It translates to CASSLVAGGGSQETQYF.

The rearrangement links TRBV4-1 to TRBJ2-7, with 12 bases aligning to TRBD2. Unmatched junction bases numbered 6, after V lost 3 bases and J lost 6 bases. CDR3 size: 15 residues. The germline V gene encodes CDR1 MGHRA and CDR2 YSYEKL. CDR3 in DNA: TGCGCCAGCAGCCACAGACTAGCGGGGGCCCTCGAGCAGTACTTC. This encodes CASSHRLAGALEQYF.

The rearrangement links TRBV18 to TRBJ2-4; 7 nucleotides align to TRBD1. Per the germline V gene, CDR1 is KGHSH and CDR2 is LQKENI. Germline trimming cut 3 bases from V and 5 bases from J; bases unmatched to any gene: 4. This CDR3 region has 14 residues. The CDR3 sequence is CASSPTGTQNIQYF. The CDR3 nucleotides are TGTGCCAGCTCACCGACAGGGACCCAAAACATTCAGTACTTC.

The chain has TRBV7-2 and TRBJ2-7, with 8 positions matching TRBD1. Per germline, CDR1 SGHTA and CDR2 FQGNSA. CDR3 size: 14 residues. With V trimmed by 3 bases and J by 2 bases, 3 bases remained unmatched. The CDR3 nucleotides read TGTGCCAGCAGCTTGGGACAGGCTACCTACGAGCAGTACTTC. Its protein product is CASSLGQATYEQYF.

This chain links TRBV7-9 with TRBJ2-7, with a weak D call TRBD2 (5 bases). From germline, CDR1 is SEHNR and CDR2 FQNEAQ (reference sequence). The V end was cut by 5 bases, the J end by 2 bases, with 13 bases between. This CDR3 has 14 amino acids. CDR3 loop: CASSLAGGPYEQYF. The CDR3 DNA reads TGTGCCAGCAGCCTCGCAGGCGGGCCCTACGAGCAGTACTTC. Full variable domain (missing parts from reference TRBV7-9 and TRBJ2-7): DTGVSQNPRHKITKRGQNVTFRCDPISEHNRLYWYRQTLGQGPEFLTYFQNEAQLEKSRLLSDRFSAERPKGSFSTLEIQRTEQGDSAMYLCASSLAGGPYEQYFGPGTRLTVT.

As regards this clone: Compared with germline, one end of the junction differs, possibly owing to a read error. The chain recombines TRBV7-7 with TRBJ1-4; perhaps TRBD1 as D (6 bases). The CDR3 extends over 16 amino acids. Germline CDR1 SSHAT, CDR2 FNYEAQ (reference sequence). The chain's CDR3 is CASSPGPGVGGEKLFF. For the CDR3, the DNA is TGTGCTAGCAGCCCTGGCCCAGGGGTAGGAGGTGAAAAACTGTTTTTT.

The CDR3 sequence: CASSLQGNSPDVDTQYF. CDR3 bases: TGCGCCAGCAGCCTACAGGGAAACAGCCCCGATGTTGATACGCAGTATTTT. This chain links TRBV23-1 with TRBJ2-3, with D tentatively TRBD1 (6 bases). Being an ORF, TRBV23-1 has a function that is uncertain. This CDR3 contains 17 residues. V lost 6 bases to trimming and J lost 6 bases, with 25 bases between them.

The V and J genes are TRBV13 and TRBJ2-7; 10 bases match TRBD2. V trimming: 3 bases; J trimming: 0 bases; junction bases outside the gene matches: 8. This CDR3 spans 17 amino acids. The germline gives CDR1 PRHDT, CDR2 FYEKMQ (reference sequence). CDR3 residues: CASSFGFLAGDSYEQYF. In DNA form, the CDR3 reads TGTGCCAGCAGCTTCGGTTTTCTAGCGGGGGACTCCTACGAGCAGTACTTC.

The chain carries TRBV6-1 and TRBJ1-4, with a possible D match to TRBD1 (5 bases). The CDR3 runs 14 residues. Germline CDR1 and CDR2: MNHNS and SASEGT. Trimming stripped 3 bases from V and 6 bases from J, with 11 bases between. CDR3 residues: CASSDGRQYEKLFF. CDR3 sequence (DNA): TGTGCCAGCAGTGATGGTAGACAGTATGAAAAACTGTTTTTT.

This clone came up once. The chain combines TRBV4-1 with TRBJ2-1; 10 positions match TRBD1. This CDR3 contains 16 residues. The V gene end was trimmed by 2 bases and the J gene end by 9 bases; junction bases not matched to a gene: 10. Looked up from germline, CDR1 is MGHRA and CDR2 is YSYEKL. The CDR3 sequence: CASSQPPGQGTGEQFF. CDR3 DNA: TGCGCCAGCAGCCAACCCCCGGGACAGGGGACAGGTGAGCAGTTCTTC.

This clone has just a few counts. The rearrangement joins TRBV30 to TRBJ1-3; maybe TRBD1 (5 bases). From germline, CDR1 is GTSNPN and CDR2 SVGIG (reference sequence). The CDR3 extends over 16 amino acids. Deletions cut 0 bases from V and 0 bases from J, with 12 bases between. The CDR3 reads CAWSVAGTYSGNTIYF. The CDR3 DNA is TGTGCCTGGAGTGTGGCAGGGACTTACTCTGGAAACACCATATATTTT.